The 15 T cell receptor beta chains below come from one sample, sequenced in a study of blood T cells in healthy people across ages. The second PCR ran roughly 6 to 11 cycles with a sample-barcoded 5' primer and J-beta primers. TCRdb reprocessed the 5' RACE reads via MiXCR and lists one record per CDR3 protein. Of about 680,000 distinct CDR3 sequences in the sample, 45% to 50% were seen once. The sequencing sample was made of blood. The source is a woman aged 55-69 years in good health.

This clonotype was observed many times. The genes are TRBV20-1 and TRBJ2-3; D is uncertain. CDR1 and CDR2 (germline): DFQATT, SNEGSKA (reference sequence). V lost 1 base to trimming and J lost 0 bases, with 2 bases between them. The CDR3 runs 12 residues. CDR3 DNA: TGCAGTGCTAGAGTTAGCACAGATACGCAGTATTTT. This gives the protein CSARVSTDTQYF.

This chain joins TRBV28 and TRBJ2-3; D uncertain. CDR1 is MDHEN and CDR2 is SYDVKM in the germline V gene. V was cut by 8 bases and J by 0 bases, with 18 bases left in between. This CDR3 comprises 16 residues. This CDR3 is CASPAHGGSSTDTQYF. The DNA for the CDR3 is TGTGCCAGCCCCGCGCATGGCGGATCTAGCACAGATACGCAGTATTTT.

In its sample, this clonotype was seen once. The chain links TRBV12-3 or TRBV12-4 to TRBJ2-7; 7 nucleotides line up with TRBD2. The CDR3 covers 13 residues. Unmatched junction bases numbered 8, after V lost 5 bases and J lost 7 bases. The CDR3 sequence is CASSTSADNEQYF. The CDR3 nucleotides are TGTGCCAGCAGTACTAGCGCTGACAATGAGCAGTACTTC.

The chain links TRBV10-3 to TRBJ2-7, with 8 bases matching TRBD2. The J call is doubtful: the DNA matches TRBJ2-5 better. In germline, CDR1 is ENHRY, CDR2 SYGVKD. The CDR3 has 16 amino acids. Written as DNA, the CDR3 is TGTGCCATCAGTCGAGCGGGAGATCTAAAGGGGGAGACCCAGTACTTC. The encoded protein is CAISRAGDLKGETQYF.

The rearrangement uses TRBV28 and TRBJ1-5; D not resolved. This CDR3 has 14 residues. The ends were cut back, 8 bases at V and 3 bases at J, with 14 bases in the middle. The V gene's germline CDR1 is MDHEN and CDR2 SYDVKM. The CDR3, as DNA: TGTGCCAGCTGGCCCCACTATTCCAATCAGCCCCAGCATTTT. It yields the protein CASWPHYSNQPQHF.

V is TRBV29-1 and J is TRBJ2-5, with D unresolved. CDR1 is SQVTM, CDR2 ANQGSEA, per germline. V lost 3 bases to trimming and J lost 4 bases, with 3 bases between them. The CDR3 runs 10 residues. This chain's CDR3 is CSVEAETQYF. CDR3 coding DNA: TGCAGCGTTGAGGCAGAGACCCAGTACTTC.

The chain links TRBV5-1 to TRBJ1-2; D not resolved. Trimming removed 4 bases from V and 5 bases from J, with 15 bases in between. CDR1 is SGHRS, CDR2 YFSETQ, per germline. The CDR3 has 14 residues. The CDR3 sequence: CASSPGEDLYGYTF. The CDR3 nucleotides are TGCGCCAGCAGCCCCGGGGAGGACCTTTATGGCTACACCTTC.

J is TRBJ1-6 and V is TRBV7-2; no clear D gene. The CDR3 consists of 17 residues. V was trimmed by 1 base and J by 0 bases, leaving 10 bases between them. Germline V gene lookup returns CDR1 SGHTA and CDR2 FQGNSA. CDR3 in amino acids: CASSLVGKSSYNSPLHF. DNA for the CDR3: TGTGCCAGCAGCTTAGTAGGGAAAAGCTCCTATAATTCACCCCTCCACTTT.

The chain is built from TRBV20-1 and TRBJ2-5; D is uncertain. The V end was cut by 3 bases, the J end by 3 bases, with 5 bases between. CDR1 is DFQATT and CDR2 is SNEGSKA in the germline V gene (reference sequence). This CDR3 has 11 amino acids. The CDR3 region has the DNA TGCAGTGCTAGGACCAAAGAGACCCAGTACTTC. Residues: CSARTKETQYF.

This clonotype was seen a handful of times. The gene calls are TRBV3-1 and TRBJ2-1, with D perhaps matching TRBD2 (5 bases). Trimming shortened V by 0 bases and J by 3 bases, and 12 bases separated the two germline ends. CDR3 length: 16 amino acids. The germline CDR1 and CDR2 sequences are LGHDT and YNNKEL (reference sequence). The CDR3 coding sequence is TGTGCCAGCAGCCAAGATGCCAGCGGTCGCTACAATGAGCAGTTCTTC. The encoded protein is CASSQDASGRYNEQFF.

Comment on this clonotype: One junction end does not reproduce the germline sequence, and a read error may be involved. The gene calls are TRBV6-5 and TRBJ1-4, with D possibly being TRBD1 (5 bases). Germline CDR1 reads MNHEY; CDR2 reads SVGAGI. The CDR3 length is 13 residues. The CDR3 sequence: CASKEGANGKPFF. CDR3 nucleotide sequence: TGTGCCAGCAAAGAAGGGGCTAACGGAAAACCGTTTTTT.

The chain joins TRBV10-3 to TRBJ2-7; 8 positions agree with TRBD2. V shed 3 bases and J 3 bases; nucleotides not matched to a gene: 7. From germline, CDR1 is ENHRY and CDR2 SYGVKD. The CDR3 contains 15 residues. CDR3 coding DNA: TGTGCCATCAGTGAAGAGAGCGGGAGAAGCTACGAGCAGTACTTC. It translates to CAISEESGRSYEQYF.

The chain links TRBV4-1 to TRBJ2-3, with D possibly matching TRBD1 (6 bases). CDR1 is MGHRA and CDR2 is YSYEKL in the germline V gene. V was cut by 4 bases and J by 4 bases, with 12 bases left in between. The CDR3 spans 14 residues. CDR3 loop: CASSRIGGADTQYF. In nucleotides, the CDR3 is TGCGCCAGCAGCCGTATAGGGGGTGCAGATACGCAGTATTTT.

The V call is TRBV3-1, the J call TRBJ2-6; D could derive from TRBD1 or TRBD2 (5 bases each). V was pared by 1 base and J by 5 bases, with 12 bases between. This CDR3 region has 16 residues. Germline V lookup: CDR1 LGHDT, CDR2 YNNKEL (reference sequence). CDR3 nucleotide sequence: TGTGCCAGCAGCCAAGTGAGGGGTTTGTGGGCCAACGTCCTGACTTTC. Translating gives CASSQVRGLWANVLTF.

DNA for the CDR3: TGTGCCAGCAGTTTATCGATTGGTAGCGGCCGCGAGCAGTACTTC. Its translation: CASSLSIGSGREQYF. V usage is TRBV27 and J usage is TRBJ2-5; D is perhaps TRBD2 (6 bases). Judging by the DNA end, TRBJ2-7 fits better; the J call may be wrong. CDR1 is MNHEY, CDR2 SMNVEV, per germline (reference sequence). The CDR3 covers 15 residues.